The 6 T cell receptor beta chains below all came from one sample that was sequenced in a study of tumor-infiltrating lymphocytes in primary liver carcinoma. Total RNA amounting to around 450 ng was the source from which TCR beta cDNA was made with a constant-region primer. Three-round nested multiplex PCR performed with slightly modified ARM-PCR produced the TCR beta libraries. The first two PCR rounds, around 10 cycles each, used TRBV1-TRBV30 forward primers and a C-beta reverse primer. Using its own MiXCR run on the multiplex PCR reads, TCRdb lists one record per CDR3 protein. The sample shows 100,000 to 120,000 distinct CDR3 sequences, approximately 78% of them seen only once. Co-extraction yielded RNA and DNA from 20-30 mg of unsorted bulk tissue. The material sequenced was liver tumor tissue from sampling region 3. Regarding subset: tumor region T3, left-lateral pole. These receptors were taken from a man aged 35 to 55 with primary liver carcinoma and hepatitis B virus infection.

This sequence joins TRBV5-4 and TRBJ2-3; no reliable D call. The J call is uncertain, as TRBJ1-5 better fits the DNA end. The CDR3 sequence is 14 residues long. Germline assignment: CDR1 SGHNT and CDR2 YYREEE (reference sequence). This CDR3 reads CASRRRGGADTQHF. CDR3 DNA sequence: TGTGCCAGCAGGCGACGGGGAGGCGCAGATACGCAGCATTTT.

As concerns this clonotype: A junction boundary mismatches the germline segment, possibly from a read error. The chain links TRBV12-3 or TRBV12-4 to TRBJ2-1; TRBD1 might be the D (6 bases). The CDR3 totals 14 residues. The CDR3 DNA follows: TGTGCCAGCCGTTTATTACCCTTGGACAGCGAGCAGTTCTTC. Translated: CASRLLPLDSEQFF.

As concerns this clonotype: A read error may account for a junction end that differs from germline. This chain joins TRBV4-1 and TRBJ1-1; a weak D match, TRBD1 (5 bases). Per the germline V gene, CDR1 is MGHRA and CDR2 is YSYEKL. The CDR3 length is 16 residues. CDR3 sequence: CASNQDSGVQNTEAFF. The CDR3 DNA follows: TGTGCCAGCAACCAAGATTCGGGGGTACAGAACACTGAAGCTTTCTTT.

This clonotype was picked up one time. The junction does not match germline at one end; this may be a read error. The chain combines TRBV12-3 or TRBV12-4 with TRBJ1-5, with D possibly matching TRBD1 (6 bases). CDR3 length equals 13 residues. The CDR3 spells CASKGSGAQAQHF. As DNA, the CDR3 is TGTGCCAGCAAGGGTTCGGGGGCTCAGGCCCAGCATTTT.

In the case of this clonotype: One end of the junction does not line up with germline, which may come from a read error. The chain uses TRBV11-2 and TRBJ2-7, with D perhaps TRBD2 (5 bases). Germline loops: CDR1 SGHAT, CDR2 FQNNGV. The CDR3 has 14 residues. CDR3 protein: CASTRGSSTYEHYF. CDR3 sequence (DNA): TGTGCCAGCACCCGTGGGAGCTCCACCTACGAGCATTACTTC.

In the case of this clonotype: At one of its ends the junction is not consistent with the germline gene, which may arise from a read error. The chain recombines TRBV11-2 with TRBJ1-5, with D possibly matching TRBD1 (6 bases). Germline-derived CDR1 and CDR2 are SGHAT and FQNNGV. The CDR3 runs 16 residues. The CDR3 loop is CDSSLKGGLTNQPRHF. The CDR3 bases are TGTGACAGCAGCCTAAAAGGGGGATTGACGAATCAGCCCCGGCATTTT.